The 5 T cell receptor beta chains below were found in one sample sequenced in a study of regulatory T cells in long-lasting Graves disease. Time point meaning: newly diagnosed GD, antithyroid drugs for less than 3 months. PBMC-extracted RNA yielded the TCR library. Relying on iRepertoire HTBI primers and Arm-PCR of CDR3 regions, the team built TCR beta libraries. In TCRdb, the multiplex PCR reads were re-called with MiXCR into one record per CDR3 protein. The sample lists some 560,000 distinct CDR3 sequences; about 16% were seen once. This sample also belongs to another study, concerning T cells in Graves' hyperthyroidism and ophthalmopathy.

The sequences come from peripheral blood mononuclear cells (PBMCs), collected at new diagnosis, from a patient treated with antithyroid drugs. These receptors all stem from a woman in her forties or fifties with Graves disease.

This clonotype was detected a few times. Just one base apart from a much larger clone, this may be a read error. The J gene is TRBJ2-7, the V gene TRBV7-2; TRBD1 agrees at 7 bases. V shed 8 bases and J 7 bases; nucleotides not matched to a gene: 17. This CDR3 is built from 15 residues. Germline V gene lookup returns CDR1 SGHTA and CDR2 FQGNSA. The CDR3 region is CASPSRDSQFNEQYF. The CDR3 nucleotides read TGTGCCAGCCCAAGCCGGGACAGTCAATTCAATGAGCAGTACTTC.

This clonotype was recorded only once. A clone one base away is much larger, so this may be a read error. This chain joins TRBV12-3 or TRBV12-4 and TRBJ2-1; D gene ambiguous. The CDR3 consists of 13 residues. The CDR3: CASSMDGYKEQFF. DNA for the CDR3: TGTGCCAGCAGTATGGACGGATACAAAGAGCAGTTCTTC.

The table lists this clonotype with many counts. This rearrangement joins TRBV6-2 or TRBV6-3 to TRBJ2-5, with 8 bases matching TRBD1. Germline CDR1 and CDR2: MNHEY and SVGEGT. The J segment lost 4 bases and the V segment lost 0 bases, leaving 4 bases of the junction unmatched. The length of the CDR3 is 15 residues. The CDR3 protein is CASSYSDRVGETQYF. CDR3 bases: TGTGCCAGCAGTTACTCGGACAGGGTGGGAGAGACCCAGTACTTC.

In this sample, this clonotype turned up many times. This CDR3 reads CASSIGGFGPYEQYF. The CDR3 nucleotides read TGTGCCAGTAGTATAGGAGGGTTTGGTCCCTACGAGCAGTACTTC. The rearrangement joins TRBV19 to TRBJ2-7; D perhaps matches TRBD2 (5 bases). CDR1 and CDR2 (germline): LNHDA, SQIVND (reference sequence). Deletions cut 1 base from V and 2 bases from J, with 12 bases between. The length of the CDR3 is 15 residues.

This clonotype was seen a few times. The V and J genes are TRBV6-1 and TRBJ2-1, with 12 bases lining up with TRBD2. Germline V CDR1 and CDR2: MNHNS, SASEGT. The CDR3 runs 14 residues. The J segment lost 7 bases and the V segment lost 7 bases, leaving 5 bases of the junction unmatched. The CDR3 DNA reads TGTGCCAGCACCACGGGACTAGCGGGTAATGAGCAGTTCTTC. This sequence encodes CASTTGLAGNEQFF.